A selection of T cell receptor beta chains follows, all from one sample in a study of control samples from healthy donors and cancer patients. Clones were sequenced by immunoSEQ multiplex PCR, and TCRdb holds only the in-frame ones, with some missing. The table lists fewer than 95,000 clones, 86% of them singletons. The sequenced sample was blood. Every receptor here comes from a man under 40 in good health. Both conserved end residues are part of each CDR3. The order of the fields is D gene, J gene, clone size, V gene, CDR3 protein, CDR3 DNA. D genes are given only for firm matches. A row's size may be missing; if present it is once, few, many or a size class.

TRBD1,TRBJ2-3,NA,TRBV29-1,CSVGGAGTGTDTQYF,TGCAGCGTTGGGGGGGCCGGGACAGGGACAGATACGCAGTATTTT
NA,TRBJ2-1,NA,TRBV7-2,CASSLQGSKHYNEQFF,TGTGCCAGCAGCTTACAGGGGTCCAAACACTACAATGAGCAGTTCTTC
NA,TRBJ1-1,NA,TRBV18,CASSPGEGTEAFF,TGTGCCAGCTCACCAGGGGAGGGCACTGAAGCTTTCTTT
TRBD1,TRBJ1-2,few,TRBV9,CASSPQGGGYGYTF,TGTGCCAGCAGCCCTCAGGGGGGTGGTTATGGCTACACCTTC
NA,TRBJ2-5,NA,TRBV5-6,CASSQGTMETQYF,TGTGCCAGCAGCCAGGGGACTATGGAGACCCAGTACTTC
NA,TRBJ1-3,once,TRBV29-1,CSVDGGGNTIYF,TGCAGCGTTGACGGAGGTGGAAACACCATATATTTT
NA,TRBJ2-2,NA,TRBV7-9,CASSFRGDRNTGELFF,TGTGCCAGCAGCTTTCGGGGAGACAGGAACACCGGGGAGCTGTTTTTT
NA,TRBJ1-1,NA,TRBV29-1,CSAYSQVNTEAFF,TGCAGCGCCTATTCACAGGTGAACACTGAAGCTTTCTTT
TRBD1,TRBJ1-5,NA,TRBV7-9,CASSLEGARDQPQHF,TGTGCCAGCAGCTTAGAGGGGGCTAGGGATCAGCCCCAGCATTTT
NA,TRBJ2-3,NA,TRBV27,CASSLSISGSTDTQYF,TGTGCCAGCAGTTTATCGATTAGCGGTAGCACAGATACGCAGTATTTT
TRBD1,TRBJ1-2,few,TRBV28,CASSNFGTDQYGYTF,TGTGCCAGCAGTAATTTCGGGACAGACCAATATGGCTACACCTTC
TRBD1,TRBJ1-6,NA,TRBV10-3,CAIKGQGDNSPLHF,TGTGCCATCAAAGGACAGGGGGATAATTCACCCCTCCACTTT
NA,TRBJ2-7,NA,TRBV11-2,CASSPVGTGSYEQYF,TGTGCCAGCAGCCCCGTGGGTACAGGGTCCTACGAGCAGTACTTC
NA,TRBJ1-2,NA,TRBV19,CASSLNPDLTWGYTF,TGTGCCAGTAGTCTCAACCCGGACCTCACGTGGGGCTACACCTTC
NA,TRBJ1-1,once,TRBV5-1,CASSSGRDKSFF,TGCGCCAGCAGCTCAGGGCGGGACAAAAGCTTCTTT
TRBD1,TRBJ1-4,once,TRBV6-5,CASSYSGTGGYEKLFF,TGTGCCAGCAGTTACTCTGGGACAGGGGGATATGAAAAACTGTTTTTT
NA,TRBJ1-2,NA,TRBV28,CASRPGNYYGYTF,TGTGCCAGCAGGCCCGGGAACTATTATGGCTACACCTTC
NA,TRBJ1-1,NA,TRBV29-1,CSVETGLDTEAFF,TGCAGCGTTGAAACAGGTCTGGACACTGAAGCTTTCTTT
NA,TRBJ2-4,NA,TRBV11-3,CASNPEVSGKAKNIQYF,TGTGCCAGCAACCCGGAGGTCTCCGGGAAAGCCAAAAACATTCAGTACTTC
NA,TRBJ1-5,NA,TRBV2,CASRATVFNQPQHF,TGTGCCAGCAGAGCGACGGTGTTCAATCAGCCCCAGCATTTT
NA,TRBJ2-7,once,TRBV9,CASSVASGTSFGEQYF,TGTGCCAGCAGCGTAGCTTCCGGGACCTCCTTTGGCGAGCAGTACTTC